This passage covers 3 T cell receptor beta chains from one sample sequenced in a study of CD8 T cells in Susac syndrome. cDNA came from 0.5 to 1 ug RNA primed by random hexamers. TCRdb re-called the immunoSEQ multiplex PCR reads through MiXCR, storing one row per CDR3 protein. The sample yields about 150,000 distinct CDR3 sequences, around 95% seen once. Sequencing input: CD8+ T cells from PBMCs. The receptors here all came from a human donor with multiple sclerosis.

The genes are TRBV19 and TRBJ2-2; TRBD2 agrees at 14 bases. Germline trimming cut 5 bases from V and 4 bases from J; bases unmatched to any gene: 3. Germline assignment: CDR1 LNHDA and CDR2 SQIVND (reference sequence). The CDR3 has 16 amino acids. CDR3 residues: CASSSTSGGVTGELFF. CDR3 bases: TGTGCCAGTAGTTCGACTAGCGGGGGGGTCACCGGGGAGCTGTTTTTT.

This rearrangement joins TRBV6-5 to TRBJ1-2; 8 nucleotides match TRBD1. Germline CDR1 MNHEY, CDR2 SVGAGI. CDR3 length: 14 residues. Trimming at V came to 5 bases and at J to 5 bases, leaving 7 bases not matched to a gene. The DNA of the CDR3 is TGTGCCAGCAGTCCGGACAGGGAAGGGTATGGCTACACCTTC. This gives the protein CASSPDREGYGYTF.

The genes are TRBV23-1 and TRBJ2-2; D may correspond to TRBD1 or TRBD2 (6 bases each). TRBV23-1 is an ORF, and what it does is uncertain. The CDR3 loop spans 16 amino acids. The V end was cut by 7 bases, the J end by 4 bases, with 19 bases between. This CDR3 reads CASTQGRGQSTGELFF. In DNA, the CDR3 is TGCGCCAGCACCCAAGGCCGGGGGCAGAGCACCGGGGAGCTGTTTTTT.